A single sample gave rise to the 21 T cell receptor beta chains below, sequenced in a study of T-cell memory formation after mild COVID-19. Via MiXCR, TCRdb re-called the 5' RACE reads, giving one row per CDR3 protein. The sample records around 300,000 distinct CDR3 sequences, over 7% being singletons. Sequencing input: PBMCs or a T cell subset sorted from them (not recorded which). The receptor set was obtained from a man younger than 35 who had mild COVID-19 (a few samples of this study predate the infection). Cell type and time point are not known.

The CDR3 here is CASSPGPHTGELFF. The CDR3 region has the DNA TGCGCCAGCAGCCCCGGGCCACACACCGGGGAGCTGTTTTTT. This sequence joins TRBV5-1 and TRBJ2-2; D not certain. This CDR3 contains 14 residues. CDR1 SGHRS and CDR2 YFSETQ come from the germline V gene. V lost 4 bases to trimming and J lost 3 bases, with 10 bases between them.

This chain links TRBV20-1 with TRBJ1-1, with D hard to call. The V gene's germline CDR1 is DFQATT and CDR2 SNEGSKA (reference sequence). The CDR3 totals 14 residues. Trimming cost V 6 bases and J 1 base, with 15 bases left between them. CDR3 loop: CSAPHPGKNTEAFF. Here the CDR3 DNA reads TGCAGTGCCCCGCACCCTGGAAAGAACACTGAAGCTTTCTTT.

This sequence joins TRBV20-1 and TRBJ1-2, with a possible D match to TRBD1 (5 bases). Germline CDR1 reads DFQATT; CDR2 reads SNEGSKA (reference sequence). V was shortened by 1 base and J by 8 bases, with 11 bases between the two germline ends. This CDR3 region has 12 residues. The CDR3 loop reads CSARARDRGYTF. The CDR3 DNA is TGCAGTGCTAGAGCGAGGGACCGGGGCTACACCTTC.

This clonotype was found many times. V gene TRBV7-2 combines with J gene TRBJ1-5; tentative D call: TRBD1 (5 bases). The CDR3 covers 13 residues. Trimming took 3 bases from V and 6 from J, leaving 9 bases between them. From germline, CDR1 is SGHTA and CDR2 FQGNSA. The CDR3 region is CASSLGESQPQHF. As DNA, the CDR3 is TGTGCCAGCAGCTTGGGGGAGAGTCAGCCCCAGCATTTT.

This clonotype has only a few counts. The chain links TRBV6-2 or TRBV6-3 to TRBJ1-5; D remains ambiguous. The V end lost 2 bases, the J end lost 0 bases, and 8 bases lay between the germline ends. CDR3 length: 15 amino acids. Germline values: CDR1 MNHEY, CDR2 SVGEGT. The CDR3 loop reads CASSYRVTSNQPQHF. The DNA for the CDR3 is TGTGCCAGCAGTTACAGGGTAACTAGCAATCAGCCCCAGCATTTT.

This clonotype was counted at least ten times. The CDR3 loop reads CASSLKVLDAQYF. CDR3 DNA sequence: TGTGCCAGCAGCTTGAAGGTGCTTGACGCGCAGTATTTT. The chain has TRBV7-3 and TRBJ2-3; D gene ambiguous. Germline CDR1 and CDR2: SGHTA and FQGTGA. V lost 3 bases and J 10 bases, leaving 14 bases between the germline ends. This CDR3 has 13 amino acids.

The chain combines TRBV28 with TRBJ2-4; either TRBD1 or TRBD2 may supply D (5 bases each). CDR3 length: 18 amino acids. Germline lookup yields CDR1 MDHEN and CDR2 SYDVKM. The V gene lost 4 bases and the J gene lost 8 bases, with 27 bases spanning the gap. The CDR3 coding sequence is TGTGCCAGCAGTTCCAGCCTAGCCCCGGGGACCTTGTCCTACATTCAGTACTTC. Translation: CASSSSLAPGTLSYIQYF.

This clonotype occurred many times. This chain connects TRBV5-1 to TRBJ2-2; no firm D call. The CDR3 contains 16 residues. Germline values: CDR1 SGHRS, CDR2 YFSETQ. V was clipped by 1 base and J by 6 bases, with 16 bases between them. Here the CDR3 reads CASSLFSRVRAGELFF. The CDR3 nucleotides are TGCGCCAGCAGCTTGTTTTCCAGAGTTAGAGCCGGGGAGCTGTTTTTT.

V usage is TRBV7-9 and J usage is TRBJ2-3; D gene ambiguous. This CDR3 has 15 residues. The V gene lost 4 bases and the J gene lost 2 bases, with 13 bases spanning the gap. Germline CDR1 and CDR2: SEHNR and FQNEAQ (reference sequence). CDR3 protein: CASSSLPENTDTQYF. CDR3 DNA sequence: TGTGCCAGCAGCTCTCTCCCGGAGAACACAGATACGCAGTATTTT.

CDR3 sequence (DNA): TGTGCCAGCAGTTACGACCCGGGGGGTTACAATGAGCAGTTCTTC. Protein sequence: CASSYDPGGYNEQFF. The chain links TRBV6-5 to TRBJ2-1, with TRBD2 matching over 7 bases. Trimming took 2 bases from V and 4 from J; bases not matched to a gene: 5. The CDR3 spans 15 residues. Germline V gene sequence: CDR1 MNHEY, CDR2 SVGAGI.

CDR3 residues: CASSSGTYFGTGELFF. The CDR3 DNA follows: TGTGCCAGCAGTTCGGGGACGTACTTTGGCACCGGGGAGCTGTTTTTT. The rearrangement links TRBV27 to TRBJ2-2; D possibly matches TRBD1 or TRBD2 (5 bases each). This CDR3 contains 16 residues. CDR1 and CDR2 from the germline V gene are MNHEY and SMNVEV (reference sequence). V shed 4 bases and J shed 4 bases, with 16 bases lying between them.

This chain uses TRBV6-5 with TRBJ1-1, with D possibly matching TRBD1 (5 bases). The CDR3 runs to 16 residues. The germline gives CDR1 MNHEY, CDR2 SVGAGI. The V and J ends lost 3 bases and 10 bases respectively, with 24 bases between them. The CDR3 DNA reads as TGTGCCAGCAGTTATCCACCGGGACGGGGGAGAGGAGTAGCTTTCTTT. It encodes CASSYPPGRGRGVAFF.

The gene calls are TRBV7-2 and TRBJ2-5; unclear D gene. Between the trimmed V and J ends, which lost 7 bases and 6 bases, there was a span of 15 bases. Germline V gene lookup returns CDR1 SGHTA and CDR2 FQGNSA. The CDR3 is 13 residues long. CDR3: CASTPPQLKTQYF. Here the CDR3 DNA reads TGTGCCAGCACCCCTCCTCAATTGAAGACCCAGTACTTC. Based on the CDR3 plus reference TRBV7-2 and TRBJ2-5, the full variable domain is GAGVSQSPSNKVTEKGKDVELRCDPISGHTALYWYRQSLGQGLEFLIYFQGNSAPDKSGLPSDRFSAERTGGSVSTLTIQRTQQEDSAVYLCASTPPQLKTQYFGPGTRLLVL.

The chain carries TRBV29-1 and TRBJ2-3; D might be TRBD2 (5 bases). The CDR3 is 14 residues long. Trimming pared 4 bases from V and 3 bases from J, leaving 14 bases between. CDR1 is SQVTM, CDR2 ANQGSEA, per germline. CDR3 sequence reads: CSVGGTGLTDTQYF. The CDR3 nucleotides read TGCAGCGTTGGGGGAACGGGGTTGACAGATACGCAGTATTTT.

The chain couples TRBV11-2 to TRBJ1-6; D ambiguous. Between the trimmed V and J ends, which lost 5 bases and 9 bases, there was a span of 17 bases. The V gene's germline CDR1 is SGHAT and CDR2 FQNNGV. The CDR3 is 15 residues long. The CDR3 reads CASSPRRTCCSPLHF. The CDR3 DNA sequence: TGTGCCAGCAGCCCCCGACGGACGTGCTGTTCACCCCTCCACTTT.

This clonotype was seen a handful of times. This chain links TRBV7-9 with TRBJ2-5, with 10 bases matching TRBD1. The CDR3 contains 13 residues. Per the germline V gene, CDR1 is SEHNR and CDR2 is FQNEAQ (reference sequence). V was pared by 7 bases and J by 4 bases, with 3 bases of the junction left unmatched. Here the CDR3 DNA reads TGTGCCAGCAACGACAGGGGGCGAGAGACCCAGTACTTC. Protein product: CASNDRGRETQYF. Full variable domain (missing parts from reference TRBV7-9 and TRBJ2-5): DTGVSQNPRHKITKRGQNVTFRCDPISEHNRLYWYRQTLGQGPEFLTYFQNEAQLEKSRLLSDRFSAERPKGSFSTLEIQRTEQGDSAMYLCASNDRGRETQYFGPGTRLLVL.

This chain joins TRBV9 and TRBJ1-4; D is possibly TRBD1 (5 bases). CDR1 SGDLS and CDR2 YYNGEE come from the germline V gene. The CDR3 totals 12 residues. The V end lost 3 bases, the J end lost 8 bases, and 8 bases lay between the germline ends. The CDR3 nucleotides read TGTGCCAGCAGCGCAGAGGGGGAAAAACTGTTTTTT. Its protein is CASSAEGEKLFF.

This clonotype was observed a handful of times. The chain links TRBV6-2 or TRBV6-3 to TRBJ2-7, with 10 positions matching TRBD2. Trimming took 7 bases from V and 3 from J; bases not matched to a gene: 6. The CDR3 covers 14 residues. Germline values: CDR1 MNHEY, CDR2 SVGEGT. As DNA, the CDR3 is TGTGCCAGCACCAGACTAGCGGGTGGCTACGAGCAGTACTTC. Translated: CASTRLAGGYEQYF.

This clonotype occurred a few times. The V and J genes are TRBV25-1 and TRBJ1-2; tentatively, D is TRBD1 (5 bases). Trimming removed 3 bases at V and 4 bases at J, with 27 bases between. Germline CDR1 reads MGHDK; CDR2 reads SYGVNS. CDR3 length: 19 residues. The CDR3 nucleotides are TGTGCCAGCAGTGATCTACATGGGGCTGGGGGAGGTGCAGGCTATGGCTACACCTTC. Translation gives CASSDLHGAGGGAGYGYTF.

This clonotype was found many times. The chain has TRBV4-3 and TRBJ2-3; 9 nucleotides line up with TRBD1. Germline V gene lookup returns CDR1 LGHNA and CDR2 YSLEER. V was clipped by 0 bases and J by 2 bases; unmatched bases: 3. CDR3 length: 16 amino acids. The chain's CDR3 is CASSQEGTGITDTQYF. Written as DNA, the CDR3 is TGCGCCAGCAGCCAAGAAGGGACAGGGATCACAGATACGCAGTATTTT.

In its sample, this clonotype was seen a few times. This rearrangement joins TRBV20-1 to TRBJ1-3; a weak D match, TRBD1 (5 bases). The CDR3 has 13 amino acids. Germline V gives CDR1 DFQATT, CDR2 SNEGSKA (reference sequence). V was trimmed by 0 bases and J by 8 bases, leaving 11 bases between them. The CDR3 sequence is CSARDWQGDTIYF. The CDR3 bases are TGCAGTGCTAGAGATTGGCAGGGTGACACCATATATTTT.